This T cell receptor (beta chain) was retrieved from a study of blood T cell repertoires in COVID-19. About the research overall: Acute and convalescent COVID-19 samples came from the United States, Italy and Spain. Nucleic acid was either cDNA or gDNA, and it came from T cells, B-cell-depleted T cells, or PBMCs.

Per the original data handling: Amplification from reference gene primers served as the basis for estimated nucleated cell counts. Sequencing used immunoSEQ multiplex PCR; TCRdb keeps in-frame clones, though not all of them. V and J calls and clone size are copied from that table; D and trimming were computed from the DNA. The sample includes 150,000 to 200,000 clones, approximately 80% seen only once; the top ten take over 1.5%. V lost 5 bases and J lost 5, with 12 bases in between. Germline V gene sequence: CDR1 SGHTA, CDR2 FQGNSA. This CDR3 contains 13 residues. Sequences were obtained from peripheral blood. This clonotype was obtained from a human donor in a cohort sampled during active COVID-19. The chain couples TRBV7-2 to TRBJ2-5, with a weak D call TRBD2 (5 bases). The CDR3 DNA is TGTGCCAGCAGCCCCAGGACTCCGGAGACCCAGTACTTC. As protein: CASSPRTPETQYF.